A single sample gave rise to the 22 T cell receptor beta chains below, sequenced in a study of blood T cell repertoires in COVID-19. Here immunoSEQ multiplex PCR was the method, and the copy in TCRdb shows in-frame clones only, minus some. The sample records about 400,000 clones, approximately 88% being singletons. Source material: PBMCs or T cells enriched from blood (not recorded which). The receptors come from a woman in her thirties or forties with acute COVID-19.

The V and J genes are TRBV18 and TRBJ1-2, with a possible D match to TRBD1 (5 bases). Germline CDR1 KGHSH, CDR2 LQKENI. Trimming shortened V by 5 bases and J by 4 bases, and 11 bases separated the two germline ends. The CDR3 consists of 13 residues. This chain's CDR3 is CASSDRRGYGYTF. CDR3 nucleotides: TGTGCCAGCTCAGATCGGAGGGGCTATGGCTACACCTTC.

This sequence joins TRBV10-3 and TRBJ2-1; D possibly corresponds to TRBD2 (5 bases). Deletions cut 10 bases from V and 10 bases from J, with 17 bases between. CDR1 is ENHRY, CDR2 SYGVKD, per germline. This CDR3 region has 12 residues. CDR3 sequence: CATSPYGGEQFF. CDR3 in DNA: TGTGCCACCTCCCCTTATGGCGGGGAGCAGTTCTTC.

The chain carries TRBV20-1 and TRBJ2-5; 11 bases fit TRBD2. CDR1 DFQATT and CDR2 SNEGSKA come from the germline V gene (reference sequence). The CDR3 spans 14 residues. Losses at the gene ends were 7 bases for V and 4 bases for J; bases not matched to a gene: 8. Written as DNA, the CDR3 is TGCAGTGGTAGTAGCGGGGGGGCCACAGAGACCCAGTACTTC. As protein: CSGSSGGATETQYF.

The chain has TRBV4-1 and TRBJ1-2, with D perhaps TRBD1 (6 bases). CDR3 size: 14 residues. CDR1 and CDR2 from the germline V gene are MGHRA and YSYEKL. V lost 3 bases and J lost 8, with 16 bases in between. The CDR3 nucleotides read TGCGCCAGCAGCCACTTGGCAGGGGCTGGGGGCTACACCTTC. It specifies CASSHLAGAGGYTF.

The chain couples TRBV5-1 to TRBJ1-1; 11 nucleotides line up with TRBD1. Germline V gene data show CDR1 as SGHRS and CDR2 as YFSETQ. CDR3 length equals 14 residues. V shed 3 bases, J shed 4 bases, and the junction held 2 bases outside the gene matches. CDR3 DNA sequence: TGCGCCAGCAGCTGGGGGACAGGGGGCACTGAAGCTTTCTTT. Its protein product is CASSWGTGGTEAFF.

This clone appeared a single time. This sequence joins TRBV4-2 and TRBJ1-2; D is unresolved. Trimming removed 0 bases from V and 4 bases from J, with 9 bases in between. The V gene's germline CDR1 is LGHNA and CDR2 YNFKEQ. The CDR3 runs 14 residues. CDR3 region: CASSQDTETYGYTF. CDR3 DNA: TGTGCCAGCAGCCAAGATACAGAGACCTATGGCTACACCTTC.

CDR3 loop: CAISKTVVNTEAFF. CDR3 DNA: TGTGCCATCAGTAAAACAGTGGTGAACACTGAAGCTTTCTTT. V is TRBV10-3 and J is TRBJ1-1; D not resolved. Trimming pared 5 bases from V and 0 bases from J, leaving 10 bases between. CDR3 length: 14 residues. Germline V gives CDR1 ENHRY, CDR2 SYGVKD.

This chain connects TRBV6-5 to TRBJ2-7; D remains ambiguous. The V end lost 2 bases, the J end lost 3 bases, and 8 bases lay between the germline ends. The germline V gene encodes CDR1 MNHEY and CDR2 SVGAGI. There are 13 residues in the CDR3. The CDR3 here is CASSYGPLYEQYF. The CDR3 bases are TGTGCCAGCAGTTACGGCCCCCTCTACGAGCAGTACTTC.

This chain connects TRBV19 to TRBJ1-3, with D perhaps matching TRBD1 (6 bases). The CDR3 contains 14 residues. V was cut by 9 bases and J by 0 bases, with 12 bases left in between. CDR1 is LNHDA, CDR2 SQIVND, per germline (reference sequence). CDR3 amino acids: CASEPGASGNTIYF. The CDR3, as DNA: TGTGCCAGCGAACCAGGGGCCTCTGGAAACACCATATATTTT.

CDR3 DNA sequence: TGTGCCAGCAACCGGGACACCAATCAGCCCCAGCATTTT. Translation gives CASNRDTNQPQHF. The rearrangement links TRBV12-3 or TRBV12-4 to TRBJ1-5, with a weak D call TRBD1 (6 bases). This CDR3 is 13 amino acids long. V dropped 7 bases and J dropped 3 bases, with 10 bases sitting between them.

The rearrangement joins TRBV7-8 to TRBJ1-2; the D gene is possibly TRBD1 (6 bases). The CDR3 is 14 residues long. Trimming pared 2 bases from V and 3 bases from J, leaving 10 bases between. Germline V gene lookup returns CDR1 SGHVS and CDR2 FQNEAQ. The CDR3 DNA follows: TGTGCCAGCAGCTTACGAGGGGGTCACTATGGCTACACCTTC. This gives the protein CASSLRGGHYGYTF.

CDR3 loop: CASSLRGYQETQYF. The CDR3 region has the DNA TGTGCCAGCAGTCTGCGCGGGTACCAAGAGACCCAGTACTTC. The V call is TRBV25-1, the J call TRBJ2-5, with D possibly TRBD2 on 5 matching bases. V shed 5 bases and J shed 0 bases, with 10 bases lying between them. The CDR3 totals 14 residues. Germline lookup yields CDR1 MGHDK and CDR2 SYGVNS.

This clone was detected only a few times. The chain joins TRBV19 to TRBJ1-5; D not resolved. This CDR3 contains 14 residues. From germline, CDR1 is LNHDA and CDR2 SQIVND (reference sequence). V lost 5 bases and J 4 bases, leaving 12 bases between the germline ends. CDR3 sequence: CASSPRGDNQPQHF. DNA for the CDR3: TGTGCCAGTAGTCCACGAGGCGATAATCAGCCCCAGCATTTT.

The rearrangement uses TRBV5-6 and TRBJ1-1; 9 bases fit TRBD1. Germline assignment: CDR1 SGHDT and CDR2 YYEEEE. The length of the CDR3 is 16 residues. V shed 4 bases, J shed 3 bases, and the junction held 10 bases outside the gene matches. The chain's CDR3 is CASSIGTGYVDTEAFF. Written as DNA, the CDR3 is TGTGCCAGCAGCATAGGGACAGGGTATGTCGACACTGAAGCTTTCTTT.

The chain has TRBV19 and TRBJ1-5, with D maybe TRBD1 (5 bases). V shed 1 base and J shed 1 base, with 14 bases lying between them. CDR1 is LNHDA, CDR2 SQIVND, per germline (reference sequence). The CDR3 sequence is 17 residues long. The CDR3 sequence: CASSIAVTGTSNQPQHF. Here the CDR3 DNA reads TGTGCCAGTAGTATAGCTGTAACAGGCACGAGCAATCAGCCCCAGCATTTT.

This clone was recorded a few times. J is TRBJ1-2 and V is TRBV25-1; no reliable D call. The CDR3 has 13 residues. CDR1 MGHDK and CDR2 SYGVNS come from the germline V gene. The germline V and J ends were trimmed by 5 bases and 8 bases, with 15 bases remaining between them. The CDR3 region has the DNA TGTGCCAGCAGTTCCCTGAACGAGCGGGGCTACACCTTC. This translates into CASSSLNERGYTF.

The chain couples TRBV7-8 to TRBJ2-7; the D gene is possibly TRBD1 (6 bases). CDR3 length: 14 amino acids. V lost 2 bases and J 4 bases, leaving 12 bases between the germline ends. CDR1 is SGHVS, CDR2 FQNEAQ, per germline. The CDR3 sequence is CASSLPTGKYEQYF. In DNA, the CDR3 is TGTGCCAGCAGCTTACCCACAGGGAAGTACGAGCAGTACTTC.

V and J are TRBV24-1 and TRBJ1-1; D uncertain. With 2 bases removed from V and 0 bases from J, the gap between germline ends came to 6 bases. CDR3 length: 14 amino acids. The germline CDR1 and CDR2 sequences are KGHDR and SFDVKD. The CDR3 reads CATSDSTMNTEAFF. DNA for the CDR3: TGTGCCACCAGTGATTCTACTATGAACACTGAAGCTTTCTTT.

CDR3: CASSVGNSGRDEAFF. CDR3 bases: TGTGCCAGCAGCGTAGGGAATTCGGGTCGCGATGAAGCTTTCTTT. The V gene is TRBV9, the J gene TRBJ1-1; D not resolved. Germline CDR1 and CDR2: SGDLS and YYNGEE. V dropped 0 bases and J dropped 7 bases, with 16 bases sitting between them. This CDR3 has 15 amino acids.

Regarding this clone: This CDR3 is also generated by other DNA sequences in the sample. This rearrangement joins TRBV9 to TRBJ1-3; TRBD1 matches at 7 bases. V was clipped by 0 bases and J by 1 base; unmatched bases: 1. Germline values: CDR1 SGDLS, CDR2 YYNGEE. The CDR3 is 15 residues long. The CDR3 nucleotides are TGTGCCAGCAGCGTAGGCAGGGGGTCTGGAAACACCATATATTTT. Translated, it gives CASSVGRGSGNTIYF.

CDR3 loop: CASSLAHRDRPNQPQHF. For the CDR3, the DNA is TGTGCCAGCAGCTTAGCGCACAGGGACAGGCCCAATCAGCCCCAGCATTTT. This chain links TRBV7-6 with TRBJ1-5; 8 nucleotides agree with TRBD1. The CDR3 has 17 amino acids. V lost 0 bases to trimming and J lost 3 bases; unmatched junction nucleotides: 7. The germline gives CDR1 SGHVS, CDR2 FNYEAQ.

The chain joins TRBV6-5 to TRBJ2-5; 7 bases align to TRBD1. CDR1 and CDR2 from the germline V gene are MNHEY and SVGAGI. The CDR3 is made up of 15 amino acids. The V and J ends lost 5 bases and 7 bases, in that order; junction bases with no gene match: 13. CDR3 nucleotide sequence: TGTGCCAGCAGTATCCAGACAGGGCCCCGCGGGACCCAGTACTTC. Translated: CASSIQTGPRGTQYF.